This is a list of T cell receptor beta chains from one sample in a study of T cells in Graves' hyperthyroidism and ophthalmopathy. In TCRdb, the multiplex PCR reads were re-called with MiXCR into one record per CDR3 protein. The sample includes fewer than 650,000 distinct CDR3 sequences, 12% to 15% of them seen just once. Sequenced: blood. Receptors were obtained from a woman in her forties with Graves' hyperthyroidism. Both conserved end residues are part of each CDR3. A D gene is named only where the DNA matches it firmly. Clone size is not always given. Where it is, it says once, few, many or a class for expanded clones.

d_call	v_call	j_call	clone_size	cdr3_nt	cdr3_aa
TRBD1	TRBV20-1	TRBJ2-1	many	TGCAGTGCTAGCGATGAGGGGACAGGGGAACGGGAGCAGTTCTTC	CSASDEGTGEREQFF
.	TRBV27	TRBJ2-1	.	TGTGCCAGCAGTTCCCCTGGCCCGAATGAGCAGTTCTTC	CASSSPGPNEQFF
TRBD1	TRBV29-1	TRBJ2-7	few	TGCAGCGTTGAAAGAGGGACAGATTACGAGCAGTACTTC	CSVERGTDYEQYF
TRBD1	TRBV12-3/TRBV12-4	TRBJ1-2	.	TGTGCCAGCAGGCGCGGACAGGGTCACGGTGGCTACACCTTC	CASRRGQGHGGYTF
TRBD2	TRBV7-2	TRBJ2-3	many	TGTGCCAGCAGCTTAGGCGGGAGGGGGAATACGCAGTATTTT	CASSLGGRGNTQYF
.	TRBV9	TRBJ2-7	few	TGTGCCAGCAGCACAGAGGTCAGGGGCGAGCAGTACTTC	CASSTEVRGEQYF
TRBD1	TRBV20-1	TRBJ1-1	many	TGCAGTGCTCCTACAGGGGGCACTGAAGCTTTCTTT	CSAPTGGTEAFF
.	TRBV5-1	TRBJ1-1	few	TGCGCCAGCAGCCCCACAGGGAGGAACACTGAAGCTTCCTTT	CASSPTGRNTEASF
TRBD2	TRBV9	TRBJ2-3	few	TGTGCCAGCAGCTCGAGGACTAGCGGGGAGCAGGATACGCAGTATTTT	CASSSRTSGEQDTQYF
.	TRBV19	TRBJ2-1	.	TGTGCCAGTAGTAGGTTGGGTAGCCCCAATGAGCAGTTCTTC	CASSRLGSPNEQFF
.	TRBV20-1	TRBJ1-4	.	TGCAGTGCTAGACGAAAGAGTGCCGGGGAGGGGACTAATGAAAAACTGGTTTTT	CSARRKSAGEGTNEKLVF
TRBD2	TRBV29-1	TRBJ2-7	.	TGCAGCGTTCCAACTAGCGGGAGTGACTACGAGCAGTACTTC	CSVPTSGSDYEQYF
.	TRBV2	TRBJ2-7	many	TGTGCCAGCAGTGAGGGGGCAGGGAAGTTCAACGAGCAGTACTTC	CASSEGAGKFNEQYF
.	TRBV28	TRBJ1-1	.	TGTGCCAGCCGTGGGGGAAGGAACACTGGAGCTTTCTTT	CASRGGRNTGAFF
.	TRBV29-1	TRBJ2-5	few	TGCAGCGTTCCCCACACTTACCAAGAGACCCAGTACTTC	CSVPHTYQETQYF
.	TRBV6-1	TRBJ1-1	many	TGTGCCAGCAGTGTAGTGGCAGAAGCTTTCTTT	CASSVVAEAFF
.	TRBV28	TRBJ2-1	.	TGTGCCAGCAGTTTATTGAGGCAGGGGGGCCATGAGCAGTTCTTC	CASSLLRQGGHEQFF
.	TRBV12-3/TRBV12-4	TRBJ2-7	many	TGTGCCAGCAGTTTCCGGGGGCGCGAGCAGTACTTC	CASSFRGREQYF
TRBD2	TRBV9	TRBJ2-7	many	TGTGCCAGCAGCCCAAGGGGAGGGACTAGCGGGAGTGGTCCTCACGAGCAGTACTTC	CASSPRGGTSGSGPHEQYF
TRBD2	TRBV5-8	TRBJ2-3	many	TGTGCCAGCAGTTCCGGACTAGCGAGAAACACAGATACGCAGTATTTT	CASSSGLARNTDTQYF
.	TRBV6-1	TRBJ2-3	many	TGTGCCAGCAGTGAAAATGGGGGAAGGGGCACAGATACGCAGTATTTT	CASSENGGRGTDTQYF
.	TRBV2	TRBJ1-5	many	TGTGCCAGCAGCTCAGGGGCCCGGCAGCCCCAGCATTTT	CASSSGARQPQHF
.	TRBV7-9	TRBJ2-5	many	TGTGCCAGCAGCATCCTCGCGGGCCAAGAGACCCAGTACTTC	CASSILAGQETQYF
TRBD2	TRBV20-1	TRBJ2-3	many	TGCAGTGCCATAGCGGGAGTGGGCTCAGATACGCAGTATTTT	CSAIAGVGSDTQYF
TRBD1	TRBV28	TRBJ1-1	many	TGTGCCAGCCGACAGGGGATGAACACTGAAGCTTTCTTT	CASRQGMNTEAFF
TRBD2	TRBV2	TRBJ2-1	many	TGTGCCAGCAGAGATCTTGGACTAGCGGGAGGGAATGAGCAGTTCTTC	CASRDLGLAGGNEQFF
TRBD1	TRBV6-1	TRBJ2-5	.	TGTGCCGCCGGACAGGGCACGGAGACCCAGTACTTC	CAAGQGTETQYF
.	TRBV20-1	TRBJ2-7	many	TGCAGTGCTAAAAGAGCGGGCCAGGGGGACCACGAGCAGTACTTC	CSAKRAGQGDHEQYF
.	TRBV4-1	TRBJ1-1	many	TGCGCCAGCAGCCAGGCTGAAGCTTTCTTT	CASSQAEAFF
.	TRBV6-1	TRBJ1-2	many	TGTGCCAGCAGTGAAGGTTCCACCAGAAATGGCTACACCTTC	CASSEGSTRNGYTF
.	TRBV5-1	TRBJ2-3	.	TGCGCCAGCAGCTTGGTTACGGTGAGCACAGATACGCAGTATTTT	CASSLVTVSTDTQYF
TRBD1	TRBV12-3/TRBV12-4	TRBJ2-7	many	TGTGCCAGCAGTTTCGGGGAAACAGGGGACTACGAGCAGTACTTC	CASSFGETGDYEQYF